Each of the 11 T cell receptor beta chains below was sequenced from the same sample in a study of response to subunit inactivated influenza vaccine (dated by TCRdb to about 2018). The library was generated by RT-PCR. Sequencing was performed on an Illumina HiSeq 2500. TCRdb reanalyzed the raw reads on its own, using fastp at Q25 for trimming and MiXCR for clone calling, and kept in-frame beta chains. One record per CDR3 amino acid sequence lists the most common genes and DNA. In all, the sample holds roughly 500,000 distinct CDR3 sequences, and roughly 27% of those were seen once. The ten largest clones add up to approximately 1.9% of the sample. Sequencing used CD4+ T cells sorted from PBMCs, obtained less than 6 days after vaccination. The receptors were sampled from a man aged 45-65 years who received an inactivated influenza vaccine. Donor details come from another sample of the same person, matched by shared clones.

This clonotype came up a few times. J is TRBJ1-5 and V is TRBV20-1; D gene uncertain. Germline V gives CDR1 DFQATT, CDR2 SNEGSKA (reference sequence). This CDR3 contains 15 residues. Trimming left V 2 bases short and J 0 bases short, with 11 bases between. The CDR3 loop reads CSARPGSFSNQPQHF. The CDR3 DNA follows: TGCAGTGCTAGACCAGGATCCTTTAGCAATCAGCCCCAGCATTTT.

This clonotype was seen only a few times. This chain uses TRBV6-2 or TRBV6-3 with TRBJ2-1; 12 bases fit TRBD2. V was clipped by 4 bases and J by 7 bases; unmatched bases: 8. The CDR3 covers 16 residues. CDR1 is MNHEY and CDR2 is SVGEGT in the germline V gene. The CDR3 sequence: CASSSTSGSPLNEQFF. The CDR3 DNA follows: TGTGCCAGCAGTTCGACTAGCGGGAGCCCCTTGAATGAGCAGTTCTTC.

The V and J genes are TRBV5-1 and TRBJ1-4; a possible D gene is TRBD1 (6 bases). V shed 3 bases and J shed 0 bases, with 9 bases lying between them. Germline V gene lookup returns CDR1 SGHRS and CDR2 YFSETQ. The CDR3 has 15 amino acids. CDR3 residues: CASSWDIATNEKLFF. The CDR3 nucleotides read TGCGCCAGCAGCTGGGACATTGCAACTAATGAAAAACTGTTTTTT.

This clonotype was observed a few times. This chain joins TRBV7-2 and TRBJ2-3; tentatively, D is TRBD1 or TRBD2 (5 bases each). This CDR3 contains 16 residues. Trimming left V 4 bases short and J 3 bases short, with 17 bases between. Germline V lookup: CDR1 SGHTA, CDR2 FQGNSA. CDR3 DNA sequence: TGTGCCAGCAGCTCCCGCCCGGGACCTTTAACAGATACGCAGTATTTT. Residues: CASSSRPGPLTDTQYF.

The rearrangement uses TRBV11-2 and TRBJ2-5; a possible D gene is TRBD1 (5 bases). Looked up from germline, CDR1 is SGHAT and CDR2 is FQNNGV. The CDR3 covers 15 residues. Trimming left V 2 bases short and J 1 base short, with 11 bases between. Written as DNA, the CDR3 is TGTGCCAGCAGCTTATTTAAGGGGCGCCAAGAGACCCAGTACTTC. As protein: CASSLFKGRQETQYF.

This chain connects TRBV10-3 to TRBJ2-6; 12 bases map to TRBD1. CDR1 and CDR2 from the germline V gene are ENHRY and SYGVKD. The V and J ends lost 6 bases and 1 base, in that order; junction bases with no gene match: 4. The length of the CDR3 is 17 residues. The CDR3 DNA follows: TGTGCCATCAGACTGGGACAGGGGGCATCTGGGGCCAACGTCCTGACTTTC. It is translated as CAIRLGQGASGANVLTF.

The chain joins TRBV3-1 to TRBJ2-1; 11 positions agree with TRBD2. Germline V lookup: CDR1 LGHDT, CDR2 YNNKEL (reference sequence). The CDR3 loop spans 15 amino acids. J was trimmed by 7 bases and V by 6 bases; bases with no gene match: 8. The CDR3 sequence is CASRLTSGSLNEQFF. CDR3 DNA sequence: TGTGCCAGCAGACTAACTAGCGGGAGTCTGAATGAGCAGTTCTTC.

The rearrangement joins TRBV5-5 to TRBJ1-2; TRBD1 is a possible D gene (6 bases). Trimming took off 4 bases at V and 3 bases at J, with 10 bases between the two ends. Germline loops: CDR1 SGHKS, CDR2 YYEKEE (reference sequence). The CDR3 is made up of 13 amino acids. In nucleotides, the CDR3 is TGTGCCAGCAGCCGGAGGGGGGACTATGGCTACACCTTC. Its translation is CASSRRGDYGYTF.

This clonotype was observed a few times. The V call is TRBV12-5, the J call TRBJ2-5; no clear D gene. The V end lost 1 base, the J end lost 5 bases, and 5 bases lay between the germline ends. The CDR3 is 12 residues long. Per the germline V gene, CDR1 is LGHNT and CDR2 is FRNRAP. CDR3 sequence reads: CASGLEAETQYF. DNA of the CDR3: TGTGCTAGTGGTTTGGAAGCGGAGACCCAGTACTTC.

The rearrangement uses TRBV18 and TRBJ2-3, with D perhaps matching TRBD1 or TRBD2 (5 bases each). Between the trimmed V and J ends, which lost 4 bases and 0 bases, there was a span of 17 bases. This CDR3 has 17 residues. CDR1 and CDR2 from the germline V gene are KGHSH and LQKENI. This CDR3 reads CASSQRTGRTSTDTQYF. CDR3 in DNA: TGTGCCAGCTCACAGAGGACGGGACGAACTAGCACAGATACGCAGTATTTT.

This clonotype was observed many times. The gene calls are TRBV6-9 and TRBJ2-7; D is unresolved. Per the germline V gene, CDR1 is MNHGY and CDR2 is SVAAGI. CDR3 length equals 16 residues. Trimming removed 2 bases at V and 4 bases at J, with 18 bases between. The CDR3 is CASSYKIGQEKYEQYF. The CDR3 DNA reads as TGTGCCAGCAGTTATAAAATCGGCCAGGAGAAATACGAGCAGTACTTC.